This T cell receptor beta chain was identified in a study of post-analysis software for immune sequencing data. This CDR3 region has 15 residues. Germline values: CDR1 SGHRS, CDR2 YFSETQ. The germline V and J ends were trimmed by 6 bases and 10 bases, with 23 bases remaining between them. Study-wide points: TRBV5-6, TRBV5-1 and TRBV20-1 belonged to a set of roughly 5 TRBV segments that were more frequent in patients than controls.

As for this clonotype: Its antigen is not known.

TCR beta libraries were prepared from cDNA with unique molecular identifiers. MiXCR, applied by TCRdb to the PCR reads, yields one record per CDR3 protein. The sample includes about 770,000 distinct CDR3 sequences, 46% of them seen just once. Sequenced sample: blood. This clonotype was obtained from a girl aged 10-17 years with multiple sclerosis. The chain carries TRBV5-1 and TRBJ2-1; D gene ambiguous. This CDR3 is CASTSYGGLDLEQFF. In nucleotides, the CDR3 is TGCGCCAGCACATCTTACGGTGGCCTCGACCTAGAGCAGTTCTTC.